These T cell receptor beta chains were read from a single sample in a study of metastatic and nonmetastatic thyroid tumors. TCRdb re-called the PCR reads with MiXCR. The table shows more than 70,000 clones, with roughly 8.6% occurring only once. Sample: blood. These receptors came from a female donor with papillary thyroid cancer or a benign thyroid nodule (not recorded which). Some clones in this sample may be carry-over from other donors' samples. Both conserved end residues are part of each CDR3. Each record gives: clone size, V gene, J gene, D gene, CDR3 protein, CDR3 DNA. D genes are given only for firm matches. Clone size is shown for a subset of rows, as once, few, many or a class of expanded clone.

size: many; V: TRBV11-2; J: TRBJ2-5; D: TRBD1; CDR3: CASSRDRGTETQYF; DNA: TGTGCCAGCAGCCGGGACAGGGGCACAGAGACCCAGTACTTC
size: many; V: TRBV6-4; J: TRBJ1-6; D: TRBD1; CDR3: CASSDSPGQGNSPLHF; DNA: TGTGCCAGCAGTGACTCCCCGGGACAGGGAAATTCACCCCTCCACTTT
size: .; V: TRBV24-1; J: TRBJ2-1; D: TRBD2; CDR3: CATLERTSGSKGNEQFF; DNA: TGTGCCACCCTTGAAAGGACTAGCGGGAGTAAGGGCAATGAGCAGTTCTTC
size: .; V: TRBV29-1; J: TRBJ1-3; D: .; CDR3: CSAKTEGNTIYF; DNA: TGCAGCGCCAAGACAGAAGGAAACACCATATATTTT
size: many; V: TRBV28; J: TRBJ2-7; D: TRBD2; CDR3: CASSPPAGGSWEQYF; DNA: TGTGCCAGCAGTCCCCCCGCGGGGGGGTCGTGGGAGCAGTACTTC
size: many; V: TRBV7-9; J: TRBJ2-5; D: TRBD2; CDR3: CASSATSGGAGETQYF; DNA: TGTGCCAGCAGCGCGACTAGCGGGGGGGCTGGAGAGACCCAGTACTTC
size: many; V: TRBV7-2; J: TRBJ1-2; D: .; CDR3: CASSLGSARNYGYTF; DNA: TGTGCCAGCAGCTTAGGGTCGGCCAGAAACTATGGCTACACCTTC
size: many; V: TRBV3-1; J: TRBJ2-7; D: TRBD1; CDR3: CASRGTAYEQYF; DNA: TGTGCCAGCAGGGGGACAGCCTACGAGCAGTACTTC
size: many; V: TRBV28; J: TRBJ2-5; D: .; CDR3: CASSSRETQYF; DNA: TGTGCCAGCAGTTCCAGAGAGACCCAGTACTTC
size: many; V: TRBV6-5; J: TRBJ2-3; D: .; CDR3: CASSYDRSTDTQYF; DNA: TGTGCCAGCAGTTACGACCGATCCACAGATACGCAGTATTTT
size: .; V: TRBV5-6; J: TRBJ2-3; D: .; CDR3: CASSRGDTQYF; DNA: TGTGCCAGCAGCAGAGGGGATACGCAGTATTTT
size: many; V: TRBV6-1; J: TRBJ2-7; D: .; CDR3: CASSEKQVSYEQYF; DNA: TGTGCCAGCAGTGAGAAACAGGTCTCCTACGAGCAGTACTTC
size: many; V: TRBV12-3/TRBV12-4; J: TRBJ1-5; D: .; CDR3: CASSFGHRNQPQHF; DNA: TGTGCCAGCAGTTTCGGGCACCGCAATCAGCCCCAGCATTTT
size: few; V: TRBV7-2; J: TRBJ2-7; D: TRBD1; CDR3: CASSLGGGISYEQYF; DNA: TGTGCCAGCAGCTTAGGAGGGGGCATCTCCTACGAGCAGTACTTC
size: many; V: TRBV6-2/TRBV6-3; J: TRBJ2-5; D: TRBD2; CDR3: CASSYSSSGAETQYF; DNA: TGTGCCAGCAGTTACTCGTCTAGCGGGGCGGAGACCCAGTACTTC
size: many; V: TRBV4-1; J: TRBJ1-1; D: .; CDR3: CASSQAGQGYTEAFF; DNA: TGCGCCAGCAGCCAAGCAGGGCAGGGGTACACTGAAGCTTTCTTT
size: many; V: TRBV20-1; J: TRBJ2-5; D: .; CDR3: CSARGWQETQYF; DNA: TGCAGTGCTCGGGGGTGGCAAGAGACCCAGTACTTC
size: many; V: TRBV3-1; J: TRBJ1-3; D: .; CDR3: CASTARGAGGNTIYF; DNA: TGTGCCAGCACAGCCAGAGGGGCTGGCGGAAACACCATATATTTT
size: many; V: TRBV5-4; J: TRBJ2-3; D: TRBD1; CDR3: CASTRDRGTDTQYF; DNA: TGTGCCAGCACCCGGGACAGGGGAACAGATACGCAGTATTTT
size: .; V: TRBV27; J: TRBJ2-1; D: TRBD2; CDR3: CASSHGTSGGSNNEQFF; DNA: TGTGCCAGCAGCCATGGGACTAGCGGGGGGTCGAACAATGAGCAGTTCTTC
size: many; V: TRBV5-1; J: TRBJ2-3; D: TRBD1; CDR3: CASSLIMSGGSTDTQYF; DNA: TGCGCCAGCAGCTTGATTATGTCAGGGGGTTCCACAGATACGCAGTATTTT
size: many; V: TRBV7-6; J: TRBJ2-2; D: .; CDR3: CASSLVDTGELFF; DNA: TGTGCCAGCAGCTTAGTAGACACCGGGGAGCTGTTTTTT
size: many; V: TRBV19; J: TRBJ2-2; D: .; CDR3: CASSMEGITGELFF; DNA: TGTGCCAGTAGTATGGAGGGTATAACCGGGGAGCTGTTTTTT
size: many; V: TRBV4-2; J: TRBJ2-1; D: TRBD2; CDR3: CASSPRTSGGFNEQFF; DNA: TGTGCCAGCAGCCCCCGGACTAGCGGGGGCTTCAATGAGCAGTTCTTC
size: many; V: TRBV24-1; J: TRBJ1-2; D: .; CDR3: CATSEGNRGYTF; DNA: TGTGCCACCTCAGAGGGCAACCGGGGCTACACCTTC
size: many; V: TRBV27; J: TRBJ1-1; D: .; CDR3: CASSALNTEAFF; DNA: TGTGCCAGCAGTGCCTTGAACACTGAAGCTTTCTTT
size: many; V: TRBV6-1; J: TRBJ1-5; D: .; CDR3: CASSEGADQPQHF; DNA: TGTGCCAGCAGTGAAGGGGCGGATCAGCCCCAGCATTTT
size: many; V: TRBV2; J: TRBJ1-5; D: TRBD1; CDR3: CASSARTPRGEQPQHF; DNA: TGTGCCAGCAGTGCTCGAACACCCAGGGGGGAGCAGCCCCAGCATTTT
size: many; V: TRBV6-4; J: TRBJ2-7; D: .; CDR3: CASSVASQGKFEQYF; DNA: TGTGCCAGCAGTGTAGCCAGTCAGGGGAAGTTCGAGCAGTACTTC
size: many; V: TRBV5-5; J: TRBJ2-7; D: TRBD1; CDR3: CASSKRQGTSEQYF; DNA: TGTGCCAGCAGCAAGAGACAGGGTACTAGCGAGCAGTACTTC
size: .; V: TRBV5-1; J: TRBJ1-2; D: .; CDR3: CASSLEGDYGYTF; DNA: TGCGCCAGCAGCTTGGAAGGGGACTATGGCTACACCTTC
size: many; V: TRBV15; J: TRBJ1-2; D: .; CDR3: CATSRVTDGYTF; DNA: TGTGCCACCAGCAGAGTCACGGACGGCTACACCTTC
size: many; V: TRBV6-1; J: TRBJ1-1; D: .; CDR3: CASSEGVSLNTEAFF; DNA: TGTGCCAGCAGTGAAGGGGTATCTTTGAACACTGAAGCTTTCTTT
size: many; V: TRBV19; J: TRBJ2-5; D: TRBD1; CDR3: CASSRGQGWETQYF; DNA: TGTGCCAGTAGTCGAGGACAGGGATGGGAGACCCAGTACTTC
size: many; V: TRBV19; J: TRBJ1-6; D: .; CDR3: CASSELNSPLHF; DNA: TGTGCCAGTAGTGAACTTAATTCACCCCTCCACTTT
size: few; V: TRBV12-3/TRBV12-4; J: TRBJ2-3; D: .; CDR3: CASSRQGVGDTQYF; DNA: TGTGCCAGCAGCAGGCAGGGTGTTGGAGATACGCAGTATTTT
size: many; V: TRBV18; J: TRBJ2-5; D: .; CDR3: CASSPRQIKETQYF; DNA: TGTGCCAGCTCACCACGGCAGATTAAAGAGACCCAGTACTTC
size: .; V: TRBV3-1; J: TRBJ1-5; D: .; CDR3: CASSQDVSNQPQHF; DNA: TGTGCCAGCAGCCAAGACGTTAGCAATCAGCCCCAGCATTTT
size: many; V: TRBV6-4; J: TRBJ1-1; D: .; CDR3: CASSDGGDGTEAFF; DNA: TGTGCCAGCAGTGACGGGGGGGACGGCACTGAAGCTTTCTTT
size: .; V: TRBV11-2; J: TRBJ2-7; D: TRBD2; CDR3: CASRAVWREGRVPEQYF; DNA: TGTGCCAGCAGGGCGGTCTGGCGGGAGGGCCGGGTCCCCGAGCAGTACTTC
size: few; V: TRBV4-2; J: TRBJ2-3; D: .; CDR3: CASSQDPISTDTQYF; DNA: TGTGCCAGCAGCCAAGATCCCATCTCCACAGATACGCAGTATTTT
size: many; V: TRBV9; J: TRBJ1-2; D: .; CDR3: CASSGAGVQGYTF; DNA: TGTGCCAGCAGCGGTGCAGGGGTACAAGGCTACACCTTC
size: many; V: TRBV5-1; J: TRBJ2-1; D: .; CDR3: CASSSRQLSYNEQFF; DNA: TGCGCCAGCAGCTCACGACAACTCTCCTACAATGAGCAGTTCTTC